The T cell receptor beta chain under discussion was sequenced for a study of T cell repertoires in cytomegalovirus infection. In the study overall: CMV infection and matching HLA type were both indicated by public TCR beta signatures.

This clonotype was seen ten or more times. Its antigen is not identified. The CDR3 totals 16 residues. Trimming removed 5 bases from V and 1 base from J; junction bases left unmatched: 6. Germline CDR1 and CDR2: SGHVS and FNYEAQ. TCRdb analysed the reads with MiXCR anew, one entry per CDR3 protein. The sample contains approximately 730,000 distinct CDR3 sequences, almost 30% of which appear only once. Here the sequenced sample was cultured CD8+ T cells from PBMCs, taken from culture after CMV antigen stimulation. This clonotype was obtained from a human donor in good health (CMV status not recorded). Some clones in this sample may be carry-over from other donors' samples. The rearrangement joins TRBV7-6 to TRBJ2-3; 10 positions match TRBD2. In DNA form, the CDR3 reads TGTGCCAGCAGCCCGGGACTAGCGTACGGCACAGATACGCAGTATTTT. Translating it yields CASSPGLAYGTDTQYF.